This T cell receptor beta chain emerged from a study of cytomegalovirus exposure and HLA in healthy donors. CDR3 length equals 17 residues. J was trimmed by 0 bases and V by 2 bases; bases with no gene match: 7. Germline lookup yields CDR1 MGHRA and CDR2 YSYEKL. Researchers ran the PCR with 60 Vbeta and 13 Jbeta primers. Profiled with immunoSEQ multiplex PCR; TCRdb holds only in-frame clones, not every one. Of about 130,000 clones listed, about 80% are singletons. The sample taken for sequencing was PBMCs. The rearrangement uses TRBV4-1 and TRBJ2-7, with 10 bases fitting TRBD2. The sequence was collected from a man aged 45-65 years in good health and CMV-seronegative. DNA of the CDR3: TGCGCCAGCAGCCAACCACTCGCTAGCGGGAGCTCCTACGAGCAGTACTTC. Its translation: CASSQPLASGSSYEQYF.